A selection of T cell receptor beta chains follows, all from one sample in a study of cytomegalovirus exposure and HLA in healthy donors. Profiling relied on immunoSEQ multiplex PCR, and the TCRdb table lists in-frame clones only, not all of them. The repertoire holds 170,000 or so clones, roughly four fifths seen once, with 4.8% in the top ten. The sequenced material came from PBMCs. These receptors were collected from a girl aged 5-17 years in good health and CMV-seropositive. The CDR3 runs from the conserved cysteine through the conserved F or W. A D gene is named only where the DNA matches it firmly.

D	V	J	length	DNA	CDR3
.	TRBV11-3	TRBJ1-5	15	TGTGCCAGCAGCTTAGGAGGGAATAGCAATCAGCCCCAGCATTTT	CASSLGGNSNQPQHF
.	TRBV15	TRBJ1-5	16	TGTGCCACCAGCAGGACGCCAGGGGACGATAATCAGCCCCAGCATTTT	CATSRTPGDDNQPQHF
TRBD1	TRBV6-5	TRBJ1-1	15	TGTGCCAGCAGTCCGTGGGACAGAGAGAACACTGAAGCTTTCTTT	CASSPWDRENTEAFF
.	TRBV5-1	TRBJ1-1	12	TGCGCCAGCAGTGAGTCCGGAGGTTGGGCTTTCTTT	CASSESGGWAFF
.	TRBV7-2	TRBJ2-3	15	TGTGCCAGCAGCTTACAAACAGGGTACTCAGATACGCAGTATTTT	CASSLQTGYSDTQYF
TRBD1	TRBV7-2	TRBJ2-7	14	TGTGCCAGCAGCCCCAGGACAGGGGCCTACGAGCAGTACTTC	CASSPRTGAYEQYF
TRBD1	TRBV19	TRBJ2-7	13	TGTGCCAGTAGTCGGGACAGGAGGTACGAGCAGTACTTC	CASSRDRRYEQYF
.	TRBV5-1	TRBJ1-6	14	TGCGCCAGCAGCTTGTGGTCTGAGAATTCACCCCTCCACTTT	CASSLWSENSPLHF
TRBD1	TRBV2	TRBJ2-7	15	TGTGCCAGCATTCCCCAGGGGGCCGCATCCTACGAGCAGTACTTC	CASIPQGAASYEQYF
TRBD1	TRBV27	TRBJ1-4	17	TGTGCCAGCAGTTTCCGAGGGACAGCCGCAACTAATGAAAAACTGTTTTTT	CASSFRGTAATNEKLFF
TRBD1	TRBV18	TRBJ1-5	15	TGTGCCAGCTCCCAGGGGACAGGGGGCGAACAGCCCCAGCATTTT	CASSQGTGGEQPQHF
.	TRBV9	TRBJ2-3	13	TGTGCCAGCAGCGTAGTGTTAACAGATACGCAGTATTTT	CASSVVLTDTQYF